Sequencing of this T cell receptor beta chain was carried out in a study of cytomegalovirus exposure and HLA in healthy donors. Germline CDR1 is SGHAT and CDR2 is FQNNGV. Trimming cost V 5 bases and J 8 bases, with 16 bases left between them. CDR3 length equals 13 residues. PCR involved 60 Vbeta and 13 Jbeta primers. TCRdb keeps only in-frame clones here, not all; method: immunoSEQ multiplex PCR. The sample records tens of thousands of clones, over 75% being singletons. Sequencing was performed on PBMCs. The J gene is TRBJ2-7, the V gene TRBV11-2; TRBD2 is a possible D gene (6 bases). This clonotype was obtained from a woman aged 25-40 years in good health and CMV-seropositive. The CDR3 nucleotides are TGTGCCAGCAGCCCCCTGACTAGGATGCAGCAGTACTTC. It encodes CASSPLTRMQQYF. The entire variable domain, with the rest obtained from reference TRBV11-2 and TRBJ2-7, is as follows: EAGVAQSPRYKIIEKRQSVAFWCNPISGHATLYWYQQILGQGPKLLIQFQNNGVVDDSQLPKDRFSAERLKGVDSTLKIQPAKLEDSAVYLCASSPLTRMQQYFGPGTRLTVT.